The 28 T cell receptor beta chains reported below all come from one sample, sequenced in a study of identical twins. TCRdb passed the 5' RACE reads through MiXCR, listing each CDR3 protein once. The sample has fewer than 800,000 distinct CDR3 sequences, under 8.5% seen once; the top ten hold 1.6%. The same sample was also studied in work on yellow fever vaccine responses in identical twins.

Material: PBMCs. These receptors all come from a woman aged 18-29 years in good health.

This chain connects TRBV7-2 to TRBJ2-1; possible D gene TRBD1, 7 bases. CDR1 is SGHTA and CDR2 is FQGNSA in the germline V gene. V was trimmed by 5 bases and J by 8 bases, leaving 22 bases between them. CDR3 length: 16 residues. The CDR3 DNA follows: TGTGCCAGCAGCGCGGACAGGTTAGCGGCTCGGGATGAGCAGTTCTTC. Amino acids: CASSADRLAARDEQFF. The full variable domain, completed using reference TRBV7-2 and TRBJ2-1, is GAGVSQSPSNKVTEKGKDVELRCDPISGHTALYWYRQSLGQGLEFLIYFQGNSAPDKSGLPSDRFSAERTGGSVSTLTIQRTQQEDSAVYLCASSADRLAARDEQFFGPGTRLTVL.

V is TRBV11-3 and J is TRBJ2-7; TRBD1 agrees at 8 bases. The CDR3 is made up of 16 amino acids. V dropped 4 bases and J dropped 5; count of bases not matched to a gene: 13. Germline V CDR1 and CDR2: SGHNT, YENEEA. CDR3 DNA sequence: TGTGCCAGCAGCTACCGATCAGGGGGCGCTTTCCACGAGCAGTACTTC. Translation: CASSYRSGGAFHEQYF.

This clonotype was recorded a few times. The chain combines TRBV28 with TRBJ1-5, with D unclear. With 0 bases removed from V and 6 bases from J, the gap between germline ends came to 9 bases. Germline V gene lookup returns CDR1 MDHEN and CDR2 SYDVKM. This CDR3 spans 14 amino acids. CDR3 residues: CASSLWGDGQPQHF. The DNA of the CDR3 is TGTGCCAGCAGTTTATGGGGCGACGGTCAGCCCCAGCATTTT.

This clonotype was seen a single time. This chain links TRBV5-5 with TRBJ1-5; no clear D gene. CDR3 size: 13 residues. Germline values: CDR1 SGHKS, CDR2 YYEKEE (reference sequence). V lost 5 bases and J lost 3, with 9 bases in between. The DNA of the CDR3 is TGTGCCAGCAGTTTCACCAACAATCAGCCCCAGCATTTT. Encoded protein: CASSFTNNQPQHF.

The V gene is TRBV7-9, the J gene TRBJ1-2, with 12 bases identical to TRBD1. The CDR3 has 14 amino acids. CDR1 is SEHNR, CDR2 FQNEAQ, per germline (reference sequence). After removal of 8 bases from V and 2 bases from J, the junction contained 3 bases not matched to a gene. CDR3 DNA: TGTGCCAGCGGCGGGACAGGGGGCAACTATGGCTACACCTTC. This encodes CASGGTGGNYGYTF.

This clonotype has just a few counts. This sequence joins TRBV12-5 and TRBJ1-1; D unclear. The CDR3 is 16 amino acids. Looked up from germline, CDR1 is LGHNT and CDR2 is FRNRAP. V lost 0 bases and J 6 bases, leaving 17 bases between the germline ends. CDR3 loop: CASGLVIRHGMAEAFF. In DNA form, the CDR3 reads TGTGCTAGTGGTTTGGTAATTCGACACGGGATGGCTGAAGCTTTCTTT.

The chain has TRBV12-3 or TRBV12-4 and TRBJ1-1; D may be TRBD1 (6 bases). Trimming left V 6 bases short and J 2 bases short, with 13 bases between. The CDR3 contains 14 residues. The CDR3, as DNA: TGTGCCAGCAGAATGACAGGTCCTAACACTGAAGCTTTCTTT. It is translated as CASRMTGPNTEAFF.

The J gene is TRBJ2-1, the V gene TRBV6-2 or TRBV6-3, with a weak D call TRBD2 (6 bases). Trimming cost V 4 bases and J 9 bases, with 19 bases left between them. CDR1 MNHEY and CDR2 SVGEGT come from the germline V gene. The CDR3 runs 15 residues. Here the CDR3 DNA reads TGTGCCAGCAGTTCTAGAGTAGCGGCTCAGGGTGAGCAGTTCTTC. Its protein product is CASSSRVAAQGEQFF.

There are a few counts of this clonotype. The V gene is TRBV20-1, the J gene TRBJ2-3; TRBD2 aligns across 11 bases. This CDR3 contains 16 residues. The junction had 10 bases not matched to a gene; V was cut back by 4 bases and J by 4 bases. CDR1 and CDR2 (germline): DFQATT, SNEGSKA (reference sequence). CDR3 sequence (DNA): TGCAGTGCTACCATACTAGCGGGAGAAAGCCCAGATACGCAGTATTTT. It encodes CSATILAGESPDTQYF.

The chain couples TRBV27 to TRBJ2-7; maybe TRBD2 (5 bases). Deletions cut 4 bases from V and 1 base from J, with 11 bases between. Per the germline V gene, CDR1 is MNHEY and CDR2 is SMNVEV (reference sequence). This CDR3 comprises 14 residues. In DNA, the CDR3 is TGTGCCAGCAGTTACAAAGCGGAGTCCTACGAGCAGTACTTC. Its translation: CASSYKAESYEQYF.

The chain combines TRBV28 with TRBJ2-5; 7 bases line up with TRBD2. The CDR3 runs 14 residues. V shed 5 bases, J shed 4 bases, and the junction held 7 bases outside the gene matches. Germline CDR1 MDHEN, CDR2 SYDVKM. CDR3 residues: CASSPLRGRETQYF. As DNA, the CDR3 is TGTGCCAGCAGTCCCCTGCGGGGGAGAGAGACCCAGTACTTC.

This clonotype has ten or more counts. The genes are TRBV27 and TRBJ1-6; weak D call: TRBD1 (5 bases). The CDR3 covers 15 residues. Germline V CDR1 and CDR2: MNHEY, SMNVEV (reference sequence). Trimming left V 5 bases short and J 5 bases short, with 13 bases between. DNA for the CDR3: TGTGCCAGCAGTCTCGCCCGGGGCCATAATTCACCCCTCCACTTT. Amino acids: CASSLARGHNSPLHF.

In this sample, this clonotype turned up a few times. The chain joins TRBV5-5 to TRBJ2-5, with D unresolved. Germline V gives CDR1 SGHKS, CDR2 YYEKEE (reference sequence). V lost 3 bases to trimming and J lost 0 bases, with 12 bases between them. CDR3 length equals 15 residues. The CDR3 DNA reads TGTGCCAGCAGCTCACAAACGACGTACCAAGAGACCCAGTACTTC. Translated, it gives CASSSQTTYQETQYF.

This clonotype was counted at least ten times. The chain links TRBV29-1 to TRBJ2-1, with 8 nucleotides matching TRBD1. V lost 7 bases, J lost 7 bases, and 15 bases stayed unmatched. In germline, CDR1 is SQVTM, CDR2 ANQGSEA. The CDR3 runs 15 residues. Here the CDR3 reads CSAADRDFFRNEQFF. In nucleotides, the CDR3 is TGCAGCGCCGCGGACAGGGACTTTTTCCGAAATGAGCAGTTCTTC.

This CDR3 is CASSLGPGASDTQYF. Here the CDR3 DNA reads TGCGCCAGCAGCCTTGGGCCGGGGGCATCAGATACGCAGTATTTT. The genes are TRBV5-1 and TRBJ2-3; D tentatively fits TRBD1 or TRBD2 (6 bases each). Trimming cost V 4 bases and J 4 bases, with 16 bases left between them. The germline V gene encodes CDR1 SGHRS and CDR2 YFSETQ. The CDR3 sequence is 15 residues long.

The chain uses TRBV24-1 and TRBJ2-3; D is perhaps TRBD2 (7 bases). The CDR3 has 15 amino acids. V lost 9 bases, J lost 1 base, and 16 bases lay in between. Germline lookup yields CDR1 KGHDR and CDR2 SFDVKD. CDR3 residues: CATEAEGGGTDTQYF. For the CDR3, the DNA is TGTGCCACCGAAGCAGAGGGGGGGGGCACAGATACGCAGTATTTT.

In its sample, this clonotype was seen many times. J is TRBJ2-2 and V is TRBV5-1; tentatively, D is TRBD1 (6 bases). Germline-derived CDR1 and CDR2 are SGHRS and YFSETQ. The CDR3 consists of 14 residues. V dropped 0 bases and J dropped 7 bases, with 10 bases sitting between them. CDR3 protein: CASSLGPGDGELFF. In nucleotides, the CDR3 is TGCGCCAGCAGCTTGGGACCAGGGGACGGGGAGCTGTTTTTT. Combining the CDR3 with reference TRBV5-1 and TRBJ2-2 gives the whole variable domain KAGVTQTPRYLIKTRGQQVTLSCSPISGHRSVSWYQQTPGQGLQFLFEYFSETQRNKGNFPGRFSGRQFSNSRSEMNVSTLELGDSALYLCASSLGPGDGELFFGEGSRLTVL.

This clonotype was counted only a few times. CDR3 sequence: CASSEGYRGLMETQYF. The CDR3 nucleotides read TGTGCCAGCAGCGAGGGGTACAGGGGCCTTATGGAGACCCAGTACTTC. The chain joins TRBV7-6 to TRBJ2-5, with TRBD1 identical over 7 bases. The V segment lost 5 bases and the J segment 5 bases; nucleotides outside the gene matches: 14. CDR3 size: 16 residues. Per germline, CDR1 SGHVS and CDR2 FNYEAQ.

This clonotype came up a few times. This chain connects TRBV6-2 or TRBV6-3 to TRBJ2-2; TRBD1 matches 7 bases. CDR1 and CDR2 (germline): MNHEY, SVGEGT. This CDR3 spans 14 amino acids. V dropped 7 bases and J dropped 0; count of bases not matched to a gene: 2. The CDR3 protein is CASNQGANTGELFF. The CDR3 nucleotides are TGTGCCAGCAACCAGGGGGCGAACACCGGGGAGCTGTTTTTT.

This clonotype was recorded a few times. The chain links TRBV12-3 or TRBV12-4 to TRBJ2-5, with D unresolved. Trimming removed 2 bases from V and 5 bases from J, with 12 bases in between. The CDR3 runs to 14 residues. The CDR3 is CASSLFRPIETQYF. The CDR3 coding sequence is TGTGCCAGCAGTTTATTTCGTCCAATCGAGACCCAGTACTTC.

This clonotype has just a few counts. The J gene is TRBJ2-7, the V gene TRBV3-1; 10 nucleotides match TRBD1. The V and J ends lost 4 bases and 2 bases, in that order; junction bases with no gene match: 5. The CDR3 sequence is 15 residues long. Germline loops: CDR1 LGHDT, CDR2 YNNKEL (reference sequence). The CDR3 sequence is CASSLIDRGPYEQYF. The CDR3, as DNA: TGTGCCAGCAGCCTGATCGACAGGGGGCCCTACGAGCAGTACTTC.

This clonotype has more than one count but fewer than ten. The chain uses TRBV25-1 and TRBJ1-1, with D possibly TRBD1 on 6 matching bases. V lost 9 bases to trimming and J lost 0 bases, with 14 bases between them. The CDR3 extends over 14 amino acids. Germline lookup yields CDR1 MGHDK and CDR2 SYGVNS. For the CDR3, the DNA is TGTGCCAGTGAGAACAGGGACGTGAACACTGAAGCTTTCTTT. It codes for CASENRDVNTEAFF.

This sequence joins TRBV10-3 and TRBJ1-1; D is undetermined. Per the germline V gene, CDR1 is ENHRY and CDR2 is SYGVKD. CDR3 length: 14 amino acids. Trimming removed 7 bases from V and 0 bases from J, with 12 bases in between. The CDR3 loop reads CAITVGLMNTEAFF. The CDR3 region has the DNA TGTGCCATCACCGTCGGATTAATGAACACTGAAGCTTTCTTT.

This clonotype was seen a few times. This chain uses TRBV24-1 with TRBJ2-3, with D hard to call. The germline V gene encodes CDR1 KGHDR and CDR2 SFDVKD. This CDR3 is built from 12 residues. Between the trimmed V and J ends, which lost 3 bases and 1 base, there was a span of 1 base. The CDR3 DNA is TGTGCCACCAGTGATGGCACAGATACGCAGTATTTT. Translating gives CATSDGTDTQYF.

This clonotype has only a few counts. In DNA, the CDR3 is TGTGCCAGCAGTTTAAGGCTAGCGGGAGGAGGGGAGCTGTTTTTT. Encoded protein: CASSLRLAGGGELFF. The rearrangement links TRBV27 to TRBJ2-2; TRBD2 aligns across 11 bases. The germline CDR1 and CDR2 sequences are MNHEY and SMNVEV (reference sequence). Trimming cost V 2 bases and J 8 bases; bases outside gene matches: 4. The CDR3 loop spans 15 amino acids.

This clonotype has a count of ten or more. The rearrangement links TRBV7-9 to TRBJ2-7; 7 nucleotides match TRBD1. CDR1 is SEHNR and CDR2 is FQNEAQ in the germline V gene (reference sequence). The CDR3 runs 13 residues. Trimming cost V 7 bases and J 4 bases; bases outside gene matches: 7. CDR3 sequence (DNA): TGTGCCAGCACCAGGACAGGTCTGTACGAGCAGTACGTC. Translation gives CASTRTGLYEQYV.

The table lists this clonotype with a few counts. The J gene is TRBJ2-3, the V gene TRBV7-2; D ambiguous. Germline lookup yields CDR1 SGHTA and CDR2 FQGNSA. The CDR3 is 15 amino acids. Trimming took 2 bases from V and 0 from J, leaving 9 bases between them. CDR3 DNA: TGTGCCAGCAGCTTAAGGAGTGGGAGCACAGATACGCAGTATTTT. This gives the protein CASSLRSGSTDTQYF.

This clonotype was seen a handful of times. The chain joins TRBV9 to TRBJ2-1; a weak D match, TRBD2 (6 bases). V lost 0 bases to trimming and J lost 5 bases, with 21 bases between them. This CDR3 is built from 18 residues. Germline V gene lookup returns CDR1 SGDLS and CDR2 YYNGEE. This chain's CDR3 is CASSVATPTRGTDNEQFF. The CDR3 DNA is TGTGCCAGCAGCGTAGCGACCCCGACTAGGGGAACCGACAATGAGCAGTTCTTC.